This TCR beta chain was captured by sequencing in a study of T cells after yellow fever vaccination. Turning to the study itself: Some fractions had low cell numbers, and these were prepared with SMART-Seq v4 Ultra Low Input.

The 5'RACE template-switching step produced TCR cDNA and added a universal primer site and UMIs. TCRdb redid the calling of the 5' RACE reads with MiXCR, one entry per CDR3 protein. The sample lists about 350,000 distinct CDR3 sequences; 4.1% were seen once. In this sample, this clonotype turned up many times. Antigen unknown. Findings and caveats of the study: Most clones from primary vaccination resurfaced after the booster (nearly 97% CD4, around 90% CD8). Though it reached lower strength, the secondary response hit its peak faster, day 5 versus 15.

Germline V CDR1 and CDR2: SQVTM, ANQGSEA. The CDR3 loop spans 15 amino acids. The V gene lost 2 bases and the J gene lost 0 bases, with 12 bases spanning the gap. The chain combines TRBV29-1 with TRBJ2-3; D assignment may be TRBD1 or TRBD2 (6 bases each). The receptor comes from a man between 18 and 29 years old who received the YFV17D yellow fever vaccine. Source: PBMCs, taken 5 days after the yellow fever booster vaccination. The CDR3 spells CSVESEGGSTDTQYF. For the CDR3, the DNA is TGCAGCGTTGAATCAGAGGGGGGAAGCACAGATACGCAGTATTTT.